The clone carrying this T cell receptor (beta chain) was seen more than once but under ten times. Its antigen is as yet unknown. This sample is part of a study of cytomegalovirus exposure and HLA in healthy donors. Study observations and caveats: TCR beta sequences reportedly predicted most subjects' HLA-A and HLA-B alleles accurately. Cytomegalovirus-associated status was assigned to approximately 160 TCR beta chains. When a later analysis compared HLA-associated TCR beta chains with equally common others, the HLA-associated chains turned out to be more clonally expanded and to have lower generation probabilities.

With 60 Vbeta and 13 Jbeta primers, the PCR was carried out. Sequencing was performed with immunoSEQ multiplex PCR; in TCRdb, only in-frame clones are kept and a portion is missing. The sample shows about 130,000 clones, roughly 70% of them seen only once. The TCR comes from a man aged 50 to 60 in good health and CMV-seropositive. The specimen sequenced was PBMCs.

The CDR3 coding sequence is TGTGCCAGTAGTAAGCGGACAGGGGGCGTGGATGAGCAGTACTTC. It codes for CASSKRTGGVDEQYF. The gene calls are TRBV19 and TRBJ2-7, with 11 bases fitting TRBD1. The CDR3 length is 15 residues. Trimming at V came to 4 bases and at J to 7 bases, leaving 9 bases not matched to a gene. CDR1 is LNHDA, CDR2 SQIVND, per germline (reference sequence).